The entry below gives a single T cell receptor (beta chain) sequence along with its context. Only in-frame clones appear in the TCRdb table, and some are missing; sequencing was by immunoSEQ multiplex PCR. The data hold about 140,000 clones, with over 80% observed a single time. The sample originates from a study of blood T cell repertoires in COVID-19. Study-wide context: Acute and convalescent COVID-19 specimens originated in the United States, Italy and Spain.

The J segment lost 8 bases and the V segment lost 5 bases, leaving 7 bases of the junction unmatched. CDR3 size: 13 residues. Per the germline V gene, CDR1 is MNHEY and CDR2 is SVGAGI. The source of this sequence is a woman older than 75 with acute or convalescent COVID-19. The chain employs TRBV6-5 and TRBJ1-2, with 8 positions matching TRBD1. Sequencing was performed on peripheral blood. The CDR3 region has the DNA TGTGCCAGCAGTACCGGACAGGGCGGGGGCTACACCTTC. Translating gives CASSTGQGGGYTF.